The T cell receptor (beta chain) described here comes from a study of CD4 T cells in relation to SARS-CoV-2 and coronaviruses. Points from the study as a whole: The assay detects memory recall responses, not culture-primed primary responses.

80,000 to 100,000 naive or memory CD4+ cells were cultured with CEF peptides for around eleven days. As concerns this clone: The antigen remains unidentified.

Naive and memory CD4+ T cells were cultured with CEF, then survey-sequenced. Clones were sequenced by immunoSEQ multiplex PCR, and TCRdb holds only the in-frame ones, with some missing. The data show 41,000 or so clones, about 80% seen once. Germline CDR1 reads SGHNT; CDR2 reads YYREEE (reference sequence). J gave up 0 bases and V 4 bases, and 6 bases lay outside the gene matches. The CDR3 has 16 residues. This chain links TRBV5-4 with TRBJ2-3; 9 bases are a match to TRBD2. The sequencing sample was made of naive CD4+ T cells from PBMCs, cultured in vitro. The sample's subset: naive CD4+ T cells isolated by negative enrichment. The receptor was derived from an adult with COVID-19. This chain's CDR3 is CASSPGLARSTDTQYF. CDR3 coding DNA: TGTGCCAGCAGCCCTGGACTAGCGCGTAGCACAGATACGCAGTATTTT. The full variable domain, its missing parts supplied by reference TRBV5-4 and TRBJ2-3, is ETGVTQSPTHLIKTRGQQVTLRCSSQSGHNTVSWYQQALGQGPQFIFQYYREEENGRGNFPPRFSGLQFPNYSSELNVNALELDDSALYLCASSPGLARSTDTQYFGPGTRLTVL.